The rows below give T cell receptor beta chains drawn from one sample of a study of T cell responses to AZD1222 COVID-19 vaccine. Method: immunoSEQ multiplex PCR; TCRdb's copy keeps in-frame clones and lacks some. The sample consists of more than 140,000 clones, roughly 88% of them appearing once. The source material was peripheral blood, sampled on day 0 of MenACWY control vaccination. The source is an adult in good health. The CDR3 runs from the conserved cysteine through the conserved F or W. Fields, in order: D gene, V gene, J gene, clone size, CDR3 DNA, CDR3 protein. D genes are given only for firm matches. Rows give clone size only sometimes, using once, few, many, or a class for an expanded clone.

NA	TRBV28	TRBJ2-3	NA	TGTGCCAGCCTCACTAAGGCCTGGGGCAGGGAGATAAATACGCAGTATTTT	CASLTKAWGREINTQYF
NA	TRBV28	TRBJ2-7	NA	TGTGCCAGCAGTGGGATATCGGGAGACCGGGAGCAGTACTTC	CASSGISGDREQYF
NA	TRBV6-1	TRBJ1-1	NA	TGTGCCAGCAGTGAAATCGTGGGCGGGACCACTGAAGCTTTCTTT	CASSEIVGGTTEAFF
TRBD2	TRBV5-5	TRBJ2-1	once	TGTGCCAGCAGTCTTGAGCGGGAGGTTTACAATGAGCAGTTCTTC	CASSLEREVYNEQFF
NA	TRBV27	TRBJ2-1	NA	TGTGCCAGCAGTGCCGAAGGCAATGAGCAGTTCTTC	CASSAEGNEQFF
NA	TRBV11-2	TRBJ1-1	NA	TGTGCCAGCAGCTTTAAGGGGACGGGTTACACTGAAGCTTTCTTT	CASSFKGTGYTEAFF
TRBD2	TRBV10-3	TRBJ2-3	NA	TGTGCCATCAGTGCGTTCGGGGGGGTGGAAGATACGCAGTATTTT	CAISAFGGVEDTQYF
NA	TRBV9	TRBJ1-5	NA	TGTGCCAGCAGCCCACCGGGGATCAATCAGCCCCAGCATTTT	CASSPPGINQPQHF
NA	TRBV28	TRBJ1-5	NA	TGTGCCAGCAGTTTAGGATGGCAGCCCCAGCATTTT	CASSLGWQPQHF
NA	TRBV27	TRBJ2-7	NA	TGTGCCAGCAGTTTATCCCGAGACATATCCTACGAGCAGTACTTC	CASSLSRDISYEQYF
NA	TRBV5-1	TRBJ1-1	once	TGCGCCAGCAGCTTCGGAGGGGAAACTGAAGCTTTCTTT	CASSFGGETEAFF
NA	TRBV5-1	TRBJ2-7	NA	TGCGCCAGCAGCTTGACTACCGGCGAGCAGTACTTC	CASSLTTGEQYF